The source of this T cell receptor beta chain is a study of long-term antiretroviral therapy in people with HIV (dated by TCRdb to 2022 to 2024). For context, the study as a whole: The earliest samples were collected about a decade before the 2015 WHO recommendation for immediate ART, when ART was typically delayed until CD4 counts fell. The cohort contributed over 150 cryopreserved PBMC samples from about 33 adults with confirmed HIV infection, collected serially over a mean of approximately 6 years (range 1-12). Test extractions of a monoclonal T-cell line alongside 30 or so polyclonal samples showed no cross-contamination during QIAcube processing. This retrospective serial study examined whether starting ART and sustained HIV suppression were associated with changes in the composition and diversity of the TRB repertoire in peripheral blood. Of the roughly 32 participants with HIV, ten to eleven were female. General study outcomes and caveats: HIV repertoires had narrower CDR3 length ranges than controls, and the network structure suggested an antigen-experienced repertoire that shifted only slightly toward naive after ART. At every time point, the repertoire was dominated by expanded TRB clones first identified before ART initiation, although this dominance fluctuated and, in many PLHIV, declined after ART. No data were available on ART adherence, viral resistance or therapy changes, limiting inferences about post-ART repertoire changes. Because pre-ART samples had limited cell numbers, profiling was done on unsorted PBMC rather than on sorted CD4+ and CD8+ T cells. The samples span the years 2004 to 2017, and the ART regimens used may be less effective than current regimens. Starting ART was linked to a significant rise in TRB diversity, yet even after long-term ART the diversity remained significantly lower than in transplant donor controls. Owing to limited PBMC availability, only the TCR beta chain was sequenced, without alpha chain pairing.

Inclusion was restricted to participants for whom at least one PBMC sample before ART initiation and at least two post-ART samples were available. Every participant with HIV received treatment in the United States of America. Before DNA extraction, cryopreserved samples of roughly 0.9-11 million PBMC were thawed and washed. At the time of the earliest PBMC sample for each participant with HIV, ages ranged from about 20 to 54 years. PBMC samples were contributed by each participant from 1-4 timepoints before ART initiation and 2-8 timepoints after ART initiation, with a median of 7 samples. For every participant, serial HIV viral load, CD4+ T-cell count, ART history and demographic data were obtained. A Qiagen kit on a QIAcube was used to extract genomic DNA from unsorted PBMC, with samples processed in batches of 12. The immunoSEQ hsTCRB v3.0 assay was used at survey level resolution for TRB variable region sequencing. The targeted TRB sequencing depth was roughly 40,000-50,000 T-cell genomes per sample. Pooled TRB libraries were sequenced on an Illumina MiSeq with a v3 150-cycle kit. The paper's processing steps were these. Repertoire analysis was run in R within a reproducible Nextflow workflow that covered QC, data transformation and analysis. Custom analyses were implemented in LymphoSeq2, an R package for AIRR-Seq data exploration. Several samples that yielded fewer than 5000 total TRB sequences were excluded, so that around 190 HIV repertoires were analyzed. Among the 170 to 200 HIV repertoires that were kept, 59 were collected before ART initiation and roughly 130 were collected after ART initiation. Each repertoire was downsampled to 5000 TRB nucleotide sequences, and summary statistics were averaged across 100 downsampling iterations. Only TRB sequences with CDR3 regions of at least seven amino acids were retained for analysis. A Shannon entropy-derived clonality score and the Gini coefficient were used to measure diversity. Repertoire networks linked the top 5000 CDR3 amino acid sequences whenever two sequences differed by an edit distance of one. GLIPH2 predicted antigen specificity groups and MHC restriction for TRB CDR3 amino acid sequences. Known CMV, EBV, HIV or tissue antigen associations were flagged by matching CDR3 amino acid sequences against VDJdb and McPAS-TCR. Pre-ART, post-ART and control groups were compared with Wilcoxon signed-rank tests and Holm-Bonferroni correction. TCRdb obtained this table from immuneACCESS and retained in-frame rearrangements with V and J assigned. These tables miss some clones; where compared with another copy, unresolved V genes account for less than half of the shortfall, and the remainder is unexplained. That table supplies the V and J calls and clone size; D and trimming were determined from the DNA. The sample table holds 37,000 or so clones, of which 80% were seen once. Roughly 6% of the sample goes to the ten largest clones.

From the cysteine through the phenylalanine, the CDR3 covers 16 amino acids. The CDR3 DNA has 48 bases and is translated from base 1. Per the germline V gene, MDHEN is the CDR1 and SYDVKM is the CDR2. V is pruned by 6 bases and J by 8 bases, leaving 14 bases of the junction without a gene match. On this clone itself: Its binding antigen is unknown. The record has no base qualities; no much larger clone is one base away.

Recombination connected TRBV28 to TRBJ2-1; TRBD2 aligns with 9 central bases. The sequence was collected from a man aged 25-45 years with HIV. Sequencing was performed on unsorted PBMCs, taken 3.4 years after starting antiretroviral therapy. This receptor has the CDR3 CASRTLPGLAIDEQFF. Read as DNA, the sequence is TGTGCCAGCAGAACATTACCGGGACTAGCTATTGATGAGCAGTTCTTC.